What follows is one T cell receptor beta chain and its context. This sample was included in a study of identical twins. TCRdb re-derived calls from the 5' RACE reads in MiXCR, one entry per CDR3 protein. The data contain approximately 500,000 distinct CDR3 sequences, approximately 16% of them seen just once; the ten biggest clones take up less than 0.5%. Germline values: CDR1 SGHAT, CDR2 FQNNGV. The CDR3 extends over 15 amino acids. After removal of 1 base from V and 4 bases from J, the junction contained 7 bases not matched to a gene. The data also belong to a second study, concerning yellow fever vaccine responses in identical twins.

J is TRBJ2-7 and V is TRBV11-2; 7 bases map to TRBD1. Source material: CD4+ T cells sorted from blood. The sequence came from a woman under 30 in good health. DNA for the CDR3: TGTGCCAGCAGCTTAGTGAGGGGGCGCGGGTACGAGCAGTACTTC. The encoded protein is CASSLVRGRGYEQYF.